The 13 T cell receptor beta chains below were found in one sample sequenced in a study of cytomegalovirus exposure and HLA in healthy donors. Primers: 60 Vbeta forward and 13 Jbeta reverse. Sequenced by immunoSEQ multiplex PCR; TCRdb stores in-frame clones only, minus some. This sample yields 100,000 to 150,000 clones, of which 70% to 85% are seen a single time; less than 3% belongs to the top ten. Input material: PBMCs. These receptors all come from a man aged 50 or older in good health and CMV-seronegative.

This CDR3 reads CASSFTSGTQYF. CDR3 nucleotides: TGTGCCAGCAGCTTTACCTCAGGGACCCAGTACTTC. The gene calls are TRBV5-6 and TRBJ2-5; D gene ambiguous. Trimming shortened V by 2 bases and J by 7 bases, and 9 bases separated the two germline ends. The CDR3 is 12 residues long. Per the germline V gene, CDR1 is SGHDT and CDR2 is YYEEEE.

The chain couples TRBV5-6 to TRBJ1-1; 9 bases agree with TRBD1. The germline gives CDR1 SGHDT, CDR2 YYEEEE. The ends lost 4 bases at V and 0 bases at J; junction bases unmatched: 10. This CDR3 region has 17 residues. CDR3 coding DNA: TGTGCCAGCAGCGACCTGGGGACAGGGCCTATGAACACTGAAGCTTTCTTT. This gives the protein CASSDLGTGPMNTEAFF.

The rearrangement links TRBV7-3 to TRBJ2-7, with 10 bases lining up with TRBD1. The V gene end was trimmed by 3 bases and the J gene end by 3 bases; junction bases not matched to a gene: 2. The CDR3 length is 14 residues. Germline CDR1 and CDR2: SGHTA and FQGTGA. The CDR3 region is CASSLGQGIYEQYF. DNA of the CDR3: TGTGCCAGCAGCTTGGGACAGGGGATCTACGAGCAGTACTTC.

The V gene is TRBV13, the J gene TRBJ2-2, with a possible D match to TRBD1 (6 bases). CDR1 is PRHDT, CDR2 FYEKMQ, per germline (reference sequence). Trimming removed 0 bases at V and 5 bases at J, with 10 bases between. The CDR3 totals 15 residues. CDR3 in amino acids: CASSLGGTLTGELFF. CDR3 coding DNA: TGTGCCAGCAGCTTAGGGGGGACACTGACCGGGGAGCTGTTTTTT.

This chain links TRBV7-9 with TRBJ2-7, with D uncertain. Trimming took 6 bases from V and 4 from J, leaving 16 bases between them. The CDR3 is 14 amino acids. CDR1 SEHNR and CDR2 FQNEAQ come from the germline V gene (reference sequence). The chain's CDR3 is CASRSGTSRYEQYF. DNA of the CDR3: TGTGCCAGCAGATCAGGTACCTCCCGTTACGAGCAGTACTTC.

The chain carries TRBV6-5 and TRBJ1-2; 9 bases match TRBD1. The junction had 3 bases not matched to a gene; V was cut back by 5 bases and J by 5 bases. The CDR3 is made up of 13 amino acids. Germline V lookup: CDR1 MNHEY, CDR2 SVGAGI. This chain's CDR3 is CASSPDRGYGYTF. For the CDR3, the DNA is TGTGCCAGCAGTCCGGACAGGGGATATGGCTACACCTTC.

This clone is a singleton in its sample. The CDR3 is CASSQLGGSGGSRGDTQYF. In DNA form, the CDR3 reads TGCGCCAGCAGCCAACTAGGGGGTAGCGGGGGCTCGAGGGGAGATACGCAGTATTTT. J is TRBJ2-3 and V is TRBV4-3; 9 bases are a match to TRBD2. This CDR3 comprises 19 residues. V shed 2 bases, J shed 5 bases, and the junction held 17 bases outside the gene matches. From germline, CDR1 is LGHNA and CDR2 YSLEER.

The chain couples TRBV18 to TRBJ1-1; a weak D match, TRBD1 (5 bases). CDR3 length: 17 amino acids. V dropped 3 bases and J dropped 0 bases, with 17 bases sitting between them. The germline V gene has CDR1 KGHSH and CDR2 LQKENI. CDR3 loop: CASSPGTGVTMNTEAFF. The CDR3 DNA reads TGTGCCAGCTCACCCGGAACGGGGGTGACTATGAACACTGAAGCTTTCTTT.

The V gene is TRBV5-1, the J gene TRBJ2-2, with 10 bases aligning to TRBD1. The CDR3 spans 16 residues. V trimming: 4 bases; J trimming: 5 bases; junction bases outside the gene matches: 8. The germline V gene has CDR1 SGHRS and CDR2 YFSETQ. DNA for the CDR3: TGCGCCAGCAGCCAGACAGGGGGCGGTTTTACCGGGGAGCTGTTTTTT. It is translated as CASSQTGGGFTGELFF.

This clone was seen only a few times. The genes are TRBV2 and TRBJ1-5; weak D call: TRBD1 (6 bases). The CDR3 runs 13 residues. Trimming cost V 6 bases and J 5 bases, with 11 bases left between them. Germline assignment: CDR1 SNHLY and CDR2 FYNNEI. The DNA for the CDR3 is TGTGCCAGCAGGGGACAACTGTATCAGCCCCAGCATTTT. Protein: CASRGQLYQPQHF.

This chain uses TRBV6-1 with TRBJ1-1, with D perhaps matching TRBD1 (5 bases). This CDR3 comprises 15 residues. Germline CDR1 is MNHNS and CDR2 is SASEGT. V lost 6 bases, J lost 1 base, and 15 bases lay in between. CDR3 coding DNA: TGTGCCAGCAGACCCTCCACAGGTTGGAACACTGAAGCTTTCTTT. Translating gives CASRPSTGWNTEAFF.

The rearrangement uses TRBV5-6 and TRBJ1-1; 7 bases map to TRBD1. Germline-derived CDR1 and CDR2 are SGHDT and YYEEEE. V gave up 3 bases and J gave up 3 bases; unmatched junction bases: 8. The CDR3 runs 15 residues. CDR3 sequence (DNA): TGTGCCAGCAGCTACAGGGGCACAGGGGACACTGAAGCTTTCTTT. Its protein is CASSYRGTGDTEAFF.

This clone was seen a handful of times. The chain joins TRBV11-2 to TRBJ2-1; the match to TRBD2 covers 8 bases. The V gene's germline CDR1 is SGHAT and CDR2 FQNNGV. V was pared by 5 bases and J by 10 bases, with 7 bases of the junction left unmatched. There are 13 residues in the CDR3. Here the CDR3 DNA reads TGTGCCAGCAGCACGGGGGGGGCACTAGAGCAGTTCTTC. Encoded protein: CASSTGGALEQFF.